The subject of this entry is one TCR beta chain. This clonotype was counted at least ten times. It has no known antigen specificity. There are no base qualities to consult, and no much larger clone falls within one base. This sample stems from a study of T cell repertoires in cytomegalovirus infection (dated 2019 in TCRdb). With respect to the entire study: Alongside well-studied HLA-B-restricted epitopes, the peptide stimulations were aimed at recently identified HLA-C-restricted CMV epitopes, whose presentation resists viral immunomodulation. Donor HLA type was relevant to the analysis, because carriage of CMV infection together with the matching HLA type was indicated by public TCR beta signatures.

Study-level results and caveats: In both this cohort and an independent cohort of under 450 donors, the cumulative frequency of public TCR beta family members distinguished carriers of CMV infection plus the relevant HLA type. The ex vivo response was dominated by HLA-C-restricted CMV-specific TCR beta clonotypes, and the single most frequent clonotype in two of eight donors was supplied by these HLA-C-restricted clonotypes.

In the germline V gene (reference sequence), CDR1 corresponds to SEHNR and CDR2 to FQNEAQ. V is reduced by 5 bases and J by 1 base, leaving a spacing of 14 bases between them. Including cysteine and phenylalanine, the CDR3 has 16 amino acids. Of all the DNA, just the CDR3 is kept, 48 bases in frame from base 1. Sequencing used an Illumina HiSeq 1500. The raw public data were reprocessed by TCRdb itself: fastp quality trimming at Q25, MiXCR clonotype calling, in-frame beta chains only. Each CDR3 protein gets just one entry, which takes the most common genes and DNA from the rows behind it. Across this sample there are 700,000 to 950,000 distinct CDR3 sequences, with 32% seen only once. Of the sample, under 15% is held by the ten largest clones. The treatment or condition label for this specimen denotes: in vitro stimulation with specific CMV peptide epitopes to enrich CMV-specific T cells.

This receptor was identified in a human donor in good health (CMV status not recorded). Some clones in this sample may be carry-over from other donors' samples. The chain is assembled from TRBV7-9 and TRBJ2-2; a tentative D call is TRBD2 (5 bases match). The sequencing used cultured CD8+ T cells from PBMCs, collected from culture after CMV antigen stimulation. This receptor carries the CDR3 CASSPWELRNTGELFF. In nucleotides, the sequence is TGTGCCAGCAGCCCCTGGGAGCTGAGGAACACCGGGGAGCTGTTTTTT. The CDR3, completed at both ends by the reference TRBV7-9 and TRBJ2-2 genes, gives the full variable domain DTGVSQNPRHKITKRGQNVTFRCDPISEHNRLYWYRQTLGQGPEFLTYFQNEAQLEKSRLLSDRFSAERPKGSFSTLEIQRTEQGDSAMYLCASSPWELRNTGELFFGEGSRLTVL.